The present T cell receptor beta chain was sequenced within a study of control samples from healthy donors and cancer patients. The method was immunoSEQ multiplex PCR; TCRdb's version includes in-frame clones alone and lacks a portion of them. Among about 110,000 clones, over 75% were seen once, and the ten largest hold 3.5% to 4.5%. The CDR3 is 13 amino acids. V lost 6 bases and J 3 bases, leaving 12 bases between the germline ends. Germline V gene lookup returns CDR1 MNHEY and CDR2 SMNVEV (reference sequence). V gene TRBV27 combines with J gene TRBJ2-7, with D uncertain. Sequencing input: blood. The TCR originated in a human donor in good health. The donor label of this sample is uncertain. The CDR3 nucleotides read TGTGCCAGCAGCTTCGGGTCCCTCTACGAGCAGTACTTC. It yields the protein CASSFGSLYEQYF.